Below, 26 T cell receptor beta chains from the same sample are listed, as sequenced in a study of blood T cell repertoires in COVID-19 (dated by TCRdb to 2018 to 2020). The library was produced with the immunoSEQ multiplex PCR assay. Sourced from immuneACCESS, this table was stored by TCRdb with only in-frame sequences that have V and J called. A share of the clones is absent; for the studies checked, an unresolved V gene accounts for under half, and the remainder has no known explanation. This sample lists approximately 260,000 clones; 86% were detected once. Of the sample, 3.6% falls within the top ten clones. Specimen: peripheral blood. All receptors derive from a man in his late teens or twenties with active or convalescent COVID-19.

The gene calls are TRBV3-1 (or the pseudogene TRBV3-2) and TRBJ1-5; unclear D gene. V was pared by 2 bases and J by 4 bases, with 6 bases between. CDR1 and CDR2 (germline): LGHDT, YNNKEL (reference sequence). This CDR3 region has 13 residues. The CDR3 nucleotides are TGTGCCAGCAGCCAACTACTAAATCAGCCCCAGCATTTT. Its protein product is CASSQLLNQPQHF.

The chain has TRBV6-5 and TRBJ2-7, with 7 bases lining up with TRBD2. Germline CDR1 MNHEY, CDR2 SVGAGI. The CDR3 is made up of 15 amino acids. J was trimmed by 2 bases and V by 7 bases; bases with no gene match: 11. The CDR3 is CASNPASGVTYEQYF. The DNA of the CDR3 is TGTGCCAGCAATCCGGCTAGCGGCGTAACCTACGAGCAGTACTTC.

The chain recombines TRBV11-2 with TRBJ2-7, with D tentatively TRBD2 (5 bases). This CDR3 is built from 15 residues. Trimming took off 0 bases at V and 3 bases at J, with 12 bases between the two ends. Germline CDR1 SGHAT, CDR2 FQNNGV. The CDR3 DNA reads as TGTGCCAGCAGCTTAGATCACGAGGGATACTACGAGCAGTACTTC. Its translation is CASSLDHEGYYEQYF.

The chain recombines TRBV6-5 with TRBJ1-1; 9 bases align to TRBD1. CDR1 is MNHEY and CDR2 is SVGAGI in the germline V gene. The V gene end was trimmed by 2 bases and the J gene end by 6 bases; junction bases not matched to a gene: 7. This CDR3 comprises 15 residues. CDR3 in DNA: TGTGCCAGCAGTTACCCCCCAGGGGACAGGGCTGAAGCTTTCTTT. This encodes CASSYPPGDRAEAFF.

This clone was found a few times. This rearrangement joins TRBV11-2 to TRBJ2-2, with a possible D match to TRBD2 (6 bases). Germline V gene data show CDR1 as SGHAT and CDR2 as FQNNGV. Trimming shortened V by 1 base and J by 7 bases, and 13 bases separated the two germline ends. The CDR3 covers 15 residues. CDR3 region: CASSLVAGSGGELFF. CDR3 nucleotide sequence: TGTGCCAGCAGCTTAGTCGCGGGGAGTGGCGGGGAGCTGTTTTTT.

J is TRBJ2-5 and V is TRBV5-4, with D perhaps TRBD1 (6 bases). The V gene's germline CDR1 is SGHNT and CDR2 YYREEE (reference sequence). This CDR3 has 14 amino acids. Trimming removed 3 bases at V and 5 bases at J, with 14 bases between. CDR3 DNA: TGTGCCAGCAGCTCGTCCGGGACAAGGGAGACCCAGTACTTC. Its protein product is CASSSSGTRETQYF. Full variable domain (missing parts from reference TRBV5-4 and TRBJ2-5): ETGVTQSPTHLIKTRGQQVTLRCSSQSGHNTVSWYQQALGQGPQFIFQYYREEENGRGNFPPRFSGLQFPNYSSELNVNALELDDSALYLCASSSSGTRETQYFGPGTRLLVL.

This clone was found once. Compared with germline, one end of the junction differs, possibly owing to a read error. The CDR3: CASRGTSTHTQYF. DNA of the CDR3: TGTGCCAGCAGAGGGACTAGCACACATACGCAGTATTTT. V usage is TRBV2 and J usage is TRBJ2-3, with 9 bases aligning to TRBD2. The CDR3 runs to 13 residues. Germline V gene data show CDR1 as SNHLY and CDR2 as FYNNEI.

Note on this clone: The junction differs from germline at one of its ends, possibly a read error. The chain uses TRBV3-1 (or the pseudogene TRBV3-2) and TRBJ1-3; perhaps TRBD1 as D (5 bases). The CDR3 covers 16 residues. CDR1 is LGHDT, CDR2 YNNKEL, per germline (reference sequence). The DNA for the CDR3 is TGTGCCAGCATCCAACCAGGGTGGGGCTCTGGAAACACCATATATTTT. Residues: CASIQPGWGSGNTIYF.

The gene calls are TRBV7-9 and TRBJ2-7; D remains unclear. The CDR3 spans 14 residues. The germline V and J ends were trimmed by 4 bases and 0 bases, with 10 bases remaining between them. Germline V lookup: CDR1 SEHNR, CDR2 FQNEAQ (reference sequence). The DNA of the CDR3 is TGTGCCAGCAGCTCGTCACGTAGCTCCTACGAGCAGTACTTC. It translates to CASSSSRSSYEQYF.

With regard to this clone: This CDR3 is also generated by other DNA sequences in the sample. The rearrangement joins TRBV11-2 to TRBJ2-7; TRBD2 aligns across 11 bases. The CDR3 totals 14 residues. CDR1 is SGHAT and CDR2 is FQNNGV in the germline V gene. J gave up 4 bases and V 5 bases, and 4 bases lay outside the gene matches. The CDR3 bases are TGTGCCAGCAGCCCCGGGACTAGCGGATACGAGCAGTACTTC. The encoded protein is CASSPGTSGYEQYF.

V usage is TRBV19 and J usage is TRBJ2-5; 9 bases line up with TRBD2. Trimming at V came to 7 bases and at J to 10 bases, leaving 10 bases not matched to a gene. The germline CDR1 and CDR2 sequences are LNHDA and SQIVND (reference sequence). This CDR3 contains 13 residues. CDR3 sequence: CASNKVAGEGQYF. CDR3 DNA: TGTGCCAGTAATAAGGTAGCGGGAGAAGGCCAGTACTTC.

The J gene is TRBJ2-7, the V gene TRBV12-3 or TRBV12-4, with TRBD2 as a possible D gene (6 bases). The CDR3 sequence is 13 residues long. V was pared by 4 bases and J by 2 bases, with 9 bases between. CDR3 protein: CASSWDSTYEQYF. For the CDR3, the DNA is TGTGCCAGCAGTTGGGACTCTACCTACGAGCAGTACTTC.

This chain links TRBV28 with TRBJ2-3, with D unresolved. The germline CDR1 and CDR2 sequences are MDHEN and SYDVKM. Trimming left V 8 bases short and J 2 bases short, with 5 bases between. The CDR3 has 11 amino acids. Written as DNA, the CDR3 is TGTGCCAGCGACTCCACAGATACGCAGTATTTT. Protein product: CASDSTDTQYF.

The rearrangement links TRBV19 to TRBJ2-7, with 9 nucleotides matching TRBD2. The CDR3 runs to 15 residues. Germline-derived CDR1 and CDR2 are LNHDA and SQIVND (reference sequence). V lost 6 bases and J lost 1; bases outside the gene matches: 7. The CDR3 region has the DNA TGTGCCAGTAGGCCGCGGGGGGGCTCATCCTACGAGCAGTACTTC. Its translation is CASRPRGGSSYEQYF.

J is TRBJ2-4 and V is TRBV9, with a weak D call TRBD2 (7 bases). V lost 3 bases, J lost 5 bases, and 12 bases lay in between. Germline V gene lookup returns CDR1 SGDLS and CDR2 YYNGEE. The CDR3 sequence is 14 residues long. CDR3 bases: TGTGCCAGCAGCGCCCGAGGGGGGGAAAACATTCAGTACTTC. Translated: CASSARGGENIQYF.

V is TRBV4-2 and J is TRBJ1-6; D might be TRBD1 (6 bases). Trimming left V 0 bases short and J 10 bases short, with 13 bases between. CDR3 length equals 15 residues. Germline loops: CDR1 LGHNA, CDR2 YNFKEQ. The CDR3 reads CASSQEGGGVSPLHF. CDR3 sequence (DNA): TGTGCCAGCAGCCAAGAAGGGGGGGGTGTGTCACCCCTCCACTTT.

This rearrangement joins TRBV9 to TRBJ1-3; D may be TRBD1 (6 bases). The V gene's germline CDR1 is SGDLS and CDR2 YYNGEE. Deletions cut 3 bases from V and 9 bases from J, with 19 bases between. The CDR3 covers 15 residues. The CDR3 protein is CASSDTRQASTTIYF. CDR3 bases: TGTGCCAGCAGCGACACAAGACAGGCTTCCACCACCATATATTTT.

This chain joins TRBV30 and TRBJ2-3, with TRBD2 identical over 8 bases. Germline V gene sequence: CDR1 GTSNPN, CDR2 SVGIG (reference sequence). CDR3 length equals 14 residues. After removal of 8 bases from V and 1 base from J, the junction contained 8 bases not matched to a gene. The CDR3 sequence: CARGSAGGTDTQYF. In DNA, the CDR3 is TGTGCCCGAGGGTCAGCGGGGGGCACAGATACGCAGTATTTT.

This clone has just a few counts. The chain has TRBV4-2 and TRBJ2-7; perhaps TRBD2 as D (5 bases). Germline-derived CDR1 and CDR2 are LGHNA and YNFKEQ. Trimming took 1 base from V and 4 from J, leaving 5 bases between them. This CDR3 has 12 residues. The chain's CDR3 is CASSQGGYEQYF. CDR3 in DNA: TGTGCCAGCAGCCAAGGCGGGTACGAGCAGTACTTC.

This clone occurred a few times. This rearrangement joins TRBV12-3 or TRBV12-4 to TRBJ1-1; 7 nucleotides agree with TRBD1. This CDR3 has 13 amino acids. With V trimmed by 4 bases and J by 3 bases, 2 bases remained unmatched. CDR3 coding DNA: TGTGCCAGCAGTTACCAGGGGGACACTGAAGCTTTCTTT. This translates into CASSYQGDTEAFF.

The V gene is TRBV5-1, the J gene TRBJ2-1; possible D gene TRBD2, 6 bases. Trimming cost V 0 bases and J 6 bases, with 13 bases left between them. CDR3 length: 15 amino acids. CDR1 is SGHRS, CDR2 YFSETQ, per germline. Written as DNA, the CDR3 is TGCGCCAGCAGCTTGGTGGCGGGGCCCCCCAATGAGCAGTTCTTC. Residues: CASSLVAGPPNEQFF.

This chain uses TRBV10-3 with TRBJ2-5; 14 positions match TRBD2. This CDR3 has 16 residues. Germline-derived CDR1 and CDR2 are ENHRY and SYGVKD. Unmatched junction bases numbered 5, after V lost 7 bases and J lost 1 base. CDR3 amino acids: CAIKTSGGAGQETQYF. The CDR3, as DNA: TGTGCCATCAAGACTAGCGGGGGGGCCGGCCAAGAGACCCAGTACTTC.

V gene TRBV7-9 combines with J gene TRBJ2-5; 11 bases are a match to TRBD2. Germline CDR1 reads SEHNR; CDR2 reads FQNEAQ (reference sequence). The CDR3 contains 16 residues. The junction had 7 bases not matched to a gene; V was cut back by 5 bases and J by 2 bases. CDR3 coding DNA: TGTGCCAGCAGCCCGCGGACTAGCGGGCCTCAAGAGACCCAGTACTTC. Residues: CASSPRTSGPQETQYF.

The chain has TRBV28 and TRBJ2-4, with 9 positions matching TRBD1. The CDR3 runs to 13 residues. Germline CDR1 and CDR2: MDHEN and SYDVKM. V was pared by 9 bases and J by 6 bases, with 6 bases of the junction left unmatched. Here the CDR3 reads CASTGTGRNIQYF. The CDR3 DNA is TGTGCCAGTACCGGGACAGGGAGAAACATTCAGTACTTC.

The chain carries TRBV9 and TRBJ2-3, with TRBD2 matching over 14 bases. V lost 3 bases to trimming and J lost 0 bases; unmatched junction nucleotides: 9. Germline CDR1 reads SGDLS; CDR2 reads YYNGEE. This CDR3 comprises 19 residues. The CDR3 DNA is TGTGCCAGCAGCGCCGGACTAGCGGGGGGCATCGCTAGCACAGATACGCAGTATTTT. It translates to CASSAGLAGGIASTDTQYF. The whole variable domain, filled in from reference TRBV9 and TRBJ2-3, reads DSGVTQTPKHLITATGQRVTLRCSPRSGDLSVYWYQQSLDQGLQFLIQYYNGEERAKGNILERFSAQQFPDLHSELNLSSLELGDSALYFCASSAGLAGGIASTDTQYFGPGTRLTVL.

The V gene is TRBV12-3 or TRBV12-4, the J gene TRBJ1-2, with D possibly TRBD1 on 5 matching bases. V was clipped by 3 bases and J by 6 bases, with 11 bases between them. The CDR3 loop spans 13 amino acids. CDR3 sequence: CASSFGRANGYTF. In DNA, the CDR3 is TGTGCCAGCAGTTTCGGCAGGGCCAATGGCTACACCTTC.